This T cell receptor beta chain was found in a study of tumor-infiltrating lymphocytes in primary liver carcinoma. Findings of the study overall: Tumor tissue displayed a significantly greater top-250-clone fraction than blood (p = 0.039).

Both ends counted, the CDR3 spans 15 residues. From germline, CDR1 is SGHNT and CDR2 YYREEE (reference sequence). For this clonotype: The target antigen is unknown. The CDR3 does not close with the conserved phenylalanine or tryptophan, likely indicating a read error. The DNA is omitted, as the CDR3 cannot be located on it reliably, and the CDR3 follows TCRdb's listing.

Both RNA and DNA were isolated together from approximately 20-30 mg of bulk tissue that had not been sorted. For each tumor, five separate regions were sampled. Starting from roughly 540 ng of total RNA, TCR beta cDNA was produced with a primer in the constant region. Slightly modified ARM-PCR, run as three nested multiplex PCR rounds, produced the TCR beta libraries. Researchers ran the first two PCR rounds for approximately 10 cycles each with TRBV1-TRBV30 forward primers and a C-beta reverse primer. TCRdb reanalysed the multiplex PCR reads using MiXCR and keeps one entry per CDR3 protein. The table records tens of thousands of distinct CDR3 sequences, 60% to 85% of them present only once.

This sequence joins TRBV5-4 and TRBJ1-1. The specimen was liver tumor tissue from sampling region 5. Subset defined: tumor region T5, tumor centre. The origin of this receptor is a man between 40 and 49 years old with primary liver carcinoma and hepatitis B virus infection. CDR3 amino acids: CASSSPRGVNTETFS.